The rows below give T cell receptor beta chains drawn from one sample of a study of T-cell reconstitution after alpha-beta-depleted transplantation in children. TCRdb called the PCR reads again in MiXCR, with one record for every CDR3 protein. The table shows 350,000 to 500,000 distinct CDR3 sequences, with 43% occurring only once. The sample here was PBMCs, taken before TCRalphabeta/CD19-depleted stem cell transplant. The receptors derive from a girl aged 2 to 10 with aplastic anemia, due to receive a stem cell transplant. CDR3s include the opening cysteine and the closing phenylalanine or tryptophan.

V gene | CDR3 protein
TRBV19 | CASSIDLAGAHNEQFF
TRBV7-3 | CASSRSGTGELFF
TRBV18 | CASSRGTGPQETQYF
TRBV25-1 | CASSASGTGRYGYTF
TRBV10-3 | CAISPSGGAGETQYF
TRBV2 | CASRRETNFNEQYF
TRBV20-1 | CSAPSGTLYEQYF
TRBV29-1 | CSVSRGINYGYTF
TRBV5-1 | CASSTIKGTDTQYF
TRBV7-9 | CASSLRADSSYNEQFF
TRBV27 | CASSFLNDQETQYF
TRBV5-5 | CASSLIQNTGELFF
TRBV10-1 | CASSESLGTEVYF
TRBV12-3/TRBV12-4 | CASSFVTGELFF